These T cell receptor beta chains were read from a single sample in a study of blood T cell repertoires in COVID-19. TCRdb keeps only in-frame clones here, not all; method: immunoSEQ multiplex PCR. Of over 45,000 clones listed, around 85% are singletons. Sample: peripheral blood. The receptors were sampled from a man aged 45-60 years with active COVID-19. Both conserved end residues are part of each CDR3. D genes are given only for firm matches. A clone size is listed for some rows: how often the clone was seen (once, few, many), or a class if it is expanded.

TGTGCCAGCAGCTTAAGCACTAGCACAGATACGCAGTATTTT | CASSLSTSTDTQYF | TRBJ2-3 | NA | NA | TRBV7-8
TGTGCCAGCAGGGAAGGGGCGATTACCTACGAGCAGTACTTC | CASREGAITYEQYF | TRBJ2-7 | NA | NA | TRBV28
TGTGCCAGCAGCCCTGCTTTGTCCGCAGGTCAGCCCCAGCATTTT | CASSPALSAGQPQHF | TRBJ1-5 | NA | NA | TRBV7-2
TGTGCCAGCAGCACCGCAGGGGACGAGCAGTACTTC | CASSTAGDEQYF | TRBJ2-7 | NA | NA | TRBV7-9
TGCGCCAGCAGCTCAACAGGGGCGCGGAACTATGGCTACACCTTC | CASSSTGARNYGYTF | TRBJ1-2 | TRBD1 | NA | TRBV5-1
TGCAGCGTTGGGAGGGGGAACACCGGGGAGCTGTTTTTT | CSVGRGNTGELFF | TRBJ2-2 | NA | once | TRBV29-1
TGTGCCACCAGCAGACAGGGGTCTAATGAAAAACTGTTTTTT | CATSRQGSNEKLFF | TRBJ1-4 | NA | NA | TRBV15
TGTGCCAGCAGCTACCAGCGGGGGGCGTGGGAAAACATTCAGTACTTC | CASSYQRGAWENIQYF | TRBJ2-4 | TRBD2 | NA | TRBV3-1/TRBV3-2
TGTGCCATCGGACTTAGGGAAATGGGTGGCTACACCTTC | CAIGLREMGGYTF | TRBJ1-2 | NA | once | TRBV10-3
TGTGCCAGCGGTCTAGCGGGGGGCCCCAAGTATTTT | CASGLAGGPKYF | TRBJ2-3 | TRBD2 | NA | TRBV28
TGTGCCAGCTCACCAACGGGACAGGGTTCGTCAGAGACCCAGTACTTC | CASSPTGQGSSETQYF | TRBJ2-5 | TRBD1 | NA | TRBV18
TGTGCCAGCAGCTTGGGGGGCCGCCCTTATGGCTACACCTTC | CASSLGGRPYGYTF | TRBJ1-2 | NA | once | TRBV5-4
TGTGCCAGCAGTCCTCAGGGGGCTGGGGCCAACGTCCTGACTTTC | CASSPQGAGANVLTF | TRBJ2-6 | TRBD1 | NA | TRBV6-5
TGTGCCAGCAGTATTGACAGTAGGGCCTATGGCTACACCTTC | CASSIDSRAYGYTF | TRBJ1-2 | NA | NA | TRBV28
TGCGCCAGCAGCCAGGGCGCATATGGCTACACCTTC | CASSQGAYGYTF | TRBJ1-2 | NA | NA | TRBV10-2
TGTGCCAGCAGCCCCCGCGCGGCGGGGGGAGGCTACGAGCAGTACTTC | CASSPRAAGGGYEQYF | TRBJ2-7 | TRBD2 | NA | TRBV7-2
TGTGCCAGCAGTTACTCGTCGGGAAGGACTGGAAACACCATATATTTT | CASSYSSGRTGNTIYF | TRBJ1-3 | NA | NA | TRBV6-5
TGTGCCACCAGCAGACCCCCGGGACAGGGTAATGAAAAACTGTTTTTT | CATSRPPGQGNEKLFF | TRBJ1-4 | TRBD1 | NA | TRBV15
TGTGCCAGCAGTTATTCCGGACTAGCGGGATACGAGCAGTACTTC | CASSYSGLAGYEQYF | TRBJ2-7 | TRBD2 | NA | TRBV6-2/TRBV6-3
TGTGCCAGCAGCCCACAGGGCCCCTTCAATCAGCCCCAGCATTTT | CASSPQGPFNQPQHF | TRBJ1-5 | NA | NA | TRBV2
TGTGCCAGTAGTACCCGGACAGGGGAGTCCCCATACAATGAGCAGTTCTTC | CASSTRTGESPYNEQFF | TRBJ2-1 | TRBD1 | NA | TRBV19
TGCAGTGCCAGTGACAGGGGGAATTCACCCCTCCACTTT | CSASDRGNSPLHF | TRBJ1-6 | TRBD1 | once | TRBV20-1
TGTGCCAGTAGTATGTTAGGCAGGGGAGATGGGGATGGCTACACCTTC | CASSMLGRGDGDGYTF | TRBJ1-2 | NA | NA | TRBV19
TGTGCCACCTCCGGGACAGCGGATCAGCCCCAGCATTTT | CATSGTADQPQHF | TRBJ1-5 | TRBD1 | few | TRBV19
TGTGCCAGCAGCTTAAAGGGGGGCAATCAGCCCCAGCATTTT | CASSLKGGNQPQHF | TRBJ1-5 | NA | NA | TRBV7-8
TGTGCCAGCAGTACCCGACTAGCGGGGGACCAAGAGACCCAGTACTTC | CASSTRLAGDQETQYF | TRBJ2-5 | TRBD2 | NA | TRBV28
TGTGCCAGTAGTAGTGCCGGCCTAGTGGGCTACAATGAGCAGTTCTTC | CASSSAGLVGYNEQFF | TRBJ2-1 | NA | NA | TRBV19
TGTGCCAGTAGTAATACAGCGGGTAATGAGCAGTTCTTC | CASSNTAGNEQFF | TRBJ2-1 | NA | NA | TRBV19
TGCAGCGTTGAAGTGGCGGGGGAAGGCGCGCAGTATTTT | CSVEVAGEGAQYF | TRBJ2-3 | TRBD2 | NA | TRBV29-1
TGTGCCATCCATCGATCGGGGAACACCGGGGAGCTGTTTTTT | CAIHRSGNTGELFF | TRBJ2-2 | NA | once | TRBV11-2
TGTGCCATCCAGGGGGTCCTCGCCACTGAAGCTTTCTTT | CAIQGVLATEAFF | TRBJ1-1 | TRBD1 | NA | TRBV10-3
TGTGCCAGTAGTATTTCCAGGTCTAATGAAAAACTGTTTTTT | CASSISRSNEKLFF | TRBJ1-4 | NA | few | TRBV19
TGTGCCAGCAGCACTCGGACTAGCGGGGGAAATGAGCAGTTCTTC | CASSTRTSGGNEQFF | TRBJ2-1 | TRBD2 | NA | TRBV5-4
TGTGCCAGCAAACACAGGGCGGGCGGCTACACCTTC | CASKHRAGGYTF | TRBJ1-2 | NA | NA | TRBV6-5
TGTGCCACCAGTGGACTAGCGGGGGGCACAGATACGCAGTATTTT | CATSGLAGGTDTQYF | TRBJ2-3 | TRBD2 | NA | TRBV24-1
TGTGCCAGCAGTGCGTCGGACAGAGGGAATGAAAAACTGTTTTTT | CASSASDRGNEKLFF | TRBJ1-4 | NA | once | TRBV25-1
TGTGCCAGCAGTGGAGGACAGGGTCTTTGGGAGACCCAGTACTTC | CASSGGQGLWETQYF | TRBJ2-5 | TRBD1 | NA | TRBV2
TGCGCCAGCAGCTCATCGGGACAGGGGGCAAGCAATGAGCAGTTCTTC | CASSSSGQGASNEQFF | TRBJ2-1 | TRBD1 | NA | TRBV5-1
TGTGCCAGCAGCCCGATACAGGGTCACTCACCCCTCCACTTT | CASSPIQGHSPLHF | TRBJ1-6 | NA | NA | TRBV14
TGTGCCAGCAGTGAAGATTGGACAGGGGGCGTTACAGATACGCAGTATTTT | CASSEDWTGGVTDTQYF | TRBJ2-3 | TRBD1 | few | TRBV6-1
TGTGCCAGCAGCTCCGACAATGAGCAGTTCTTC | CASSSDNEQFF | TRBJ2-1 | NA | few | TRBV11-2
TGCAGCGTTGAGACGGACAGGATTTACGAGCAGTACTTC | CSVETDRIYEQYF | TRBJ2-7 | TRBD1 | once | TRBV29-1
TGTGCCAGCAGGGGCCCCGTGGGCGCCGGGGAGCTGTTTTTT | CASRGPVGAGELFF | TRBJ2-2 | NA | few | TRBV6-5
TGTGCCAGCAGTGATCAAATCAGTGAAGCTTTCTTT | CASSDQISEAFF | TRBJ1-1 | NA | once | TRBV6-1
TGTGCCACCAGCAGAGATACTGGCACAGATACGCAGTATTTT | CATSRDTGTDTQYF | TRBJ2-3 | NA | NA | TRBV15
TGTGCCAGTAGTATAGGAAGGGGAAGGGGGCTCTTGGGGCAGCCCCAGCATTTT | CASSIGRGRGLLGQPQHF | TRBJ1-5 | TRBD1 | NA | TRBV19
TGCGCCAGCAGCACGGACAGGCCCTCCTCCTATAATTCACCCCTCCACTTT | CASSTDRPSSYNSPLHF | TRBJ1-6 | TRBD1 | NA | TRBV5-1
TGTGCCAGCAGCTACGATTCGGGGTTCACAGATACGCAGTATTTT | CASSYDSGFTDTQYF | TRBJ2-3 | NA | medium-sized | TRBV13
TGTGCCAGCCGCCAGGGGATCGGAAACACCATATATTTT | CASRQGIGNTIYF | TRBJ1-3 | NA | NA | TRBV6-5